This T cell receptor (beta chain) was recorded in a study of T cells expressing NK-cell markers. With UMIs, 5'RACE template switching was used to make TCR beta cDNA. TCRdb reprocessed the 5' RACE reads and stores each CDR3 protein as one record, lacking DNA. The table for this sample gives almost 450,000 distinct CDR3 sequences. There are 17 residues in the CDR3. Germline assignment: CDR1 LGHNA and CDR2 YNFKEQ. The sequencing sample was made of blood T cells: a sorted CD56 or NKG2C T cell subset, CD4+ or CD8+ T cells, or bulk PBMC T cells (not recorded which). The J gene is TRBJ2-2, the V gene TRBV4-2. The clonotype comes from a woman between 18 and 75 years old in good health. CDR3: CASSQLAAAAGDGELFF.